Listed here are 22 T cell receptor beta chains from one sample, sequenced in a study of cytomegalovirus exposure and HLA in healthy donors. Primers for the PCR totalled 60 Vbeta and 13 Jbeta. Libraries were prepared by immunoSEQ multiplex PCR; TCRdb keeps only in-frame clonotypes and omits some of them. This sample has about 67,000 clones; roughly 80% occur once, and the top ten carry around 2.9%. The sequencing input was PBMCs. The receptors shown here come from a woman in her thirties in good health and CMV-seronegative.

The CDR3 nucleotides are TGTGCCAGCAGCGGTGGGACAGGCTTTAGCACAGATACGCAGTATTTT. It specifies CASSGGTGFSTDTQYF. This sequence joins TRBV9 and TRBJ2-3, with 8 positions matching TRBD1. The CDR3 is 16 amino acids. From germline, CDR1 is SGDLS and CDR2 YYNGEE. With 3 bases clipped from V and 0 bases from J, the junction kept 6 bases outside the gene matches.

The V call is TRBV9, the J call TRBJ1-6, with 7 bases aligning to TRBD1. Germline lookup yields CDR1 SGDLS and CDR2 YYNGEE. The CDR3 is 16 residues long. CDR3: CDPGQKPFLYNSPLHF. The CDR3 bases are TGTGACCCGGGACAGAAGCCTTTTCTTTATAATTCACCCCTCCACTTT.

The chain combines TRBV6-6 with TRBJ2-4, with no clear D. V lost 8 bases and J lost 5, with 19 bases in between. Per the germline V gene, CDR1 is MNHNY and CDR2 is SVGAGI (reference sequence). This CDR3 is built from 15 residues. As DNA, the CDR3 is TGTGCCAGCGCCCGAGACTCTGGCAGCGAAAACATTCAGTACTTC. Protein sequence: CASARDSGSENIQYF.

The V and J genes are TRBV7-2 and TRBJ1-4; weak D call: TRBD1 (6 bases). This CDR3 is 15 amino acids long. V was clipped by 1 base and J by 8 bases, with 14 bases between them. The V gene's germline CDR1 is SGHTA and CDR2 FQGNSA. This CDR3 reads CASSLGVGGREKLFF. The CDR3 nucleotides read TGTGCCAGCAGCTTAGGAGTGGGGGGGCGGGAAAAACTGTTTTTT.

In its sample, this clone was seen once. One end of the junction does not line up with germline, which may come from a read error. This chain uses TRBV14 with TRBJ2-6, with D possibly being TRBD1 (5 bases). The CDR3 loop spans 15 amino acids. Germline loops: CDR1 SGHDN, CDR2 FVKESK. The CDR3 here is CASSQPGIGVNVLTF. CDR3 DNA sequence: TGTGCCAGCAGCCAACCAGGGATAGGGGTCAACGTCCTGACTTTC.

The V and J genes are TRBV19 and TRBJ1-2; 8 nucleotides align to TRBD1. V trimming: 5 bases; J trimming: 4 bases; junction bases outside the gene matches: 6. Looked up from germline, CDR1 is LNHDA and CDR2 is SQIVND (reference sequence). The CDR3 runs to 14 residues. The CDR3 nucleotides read TGTGCCAGTAGTTCAGCCGGGACAGGCTATGGCTACACCTTC. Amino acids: CASSSAGTGYGYTF. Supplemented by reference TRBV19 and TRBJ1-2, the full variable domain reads DGGITQSPKYLFRKEGQNVTLSCEQNLNHDAMYWYRQDPGQGLRLIYYSQIVNDFQKGDIAEGYSVSREKKESFPLTVTSAQKNPTAFYLCASSSAGTGYGYTFGSGTRLTVV.

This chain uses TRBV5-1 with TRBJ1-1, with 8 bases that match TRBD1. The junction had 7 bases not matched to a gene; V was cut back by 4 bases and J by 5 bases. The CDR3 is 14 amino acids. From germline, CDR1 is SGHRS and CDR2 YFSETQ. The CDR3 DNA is TGCGCCAGCAGCCTTGGACAGGGAGGGACTGAAGCTTTCTTT. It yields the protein CASSLGQGGTEAFF. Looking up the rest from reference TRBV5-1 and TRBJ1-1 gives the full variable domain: KAGVTQTPRYLIKTRGQQVTLSCSPISGHRSVSWYQQTPGQGLQFLFEYFSETQRNKGNFPGRFSGRQFSNSRSEMNVSTLELGDSALYLCASSLGQGGTEAFFGQGTRLTVV.

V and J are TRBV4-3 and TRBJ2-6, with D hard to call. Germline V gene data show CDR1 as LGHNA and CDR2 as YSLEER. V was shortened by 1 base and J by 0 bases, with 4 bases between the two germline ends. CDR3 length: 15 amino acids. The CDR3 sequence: CASSQVYSGANVLTF. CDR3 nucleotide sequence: TGCGCCAGCAGCCAAGTTTACTCTGGGGCCAACGTCCTGACTTTC.

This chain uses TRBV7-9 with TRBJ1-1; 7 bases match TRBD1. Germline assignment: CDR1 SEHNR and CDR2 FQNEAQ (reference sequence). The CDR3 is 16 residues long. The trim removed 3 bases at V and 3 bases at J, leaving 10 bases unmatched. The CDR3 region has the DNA TGTGCCAGCAGCTTGTCAGGGGGAGGTAGGGACACTGAAGCTTTCTTT. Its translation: CASSLSGGGRDTEAFF.

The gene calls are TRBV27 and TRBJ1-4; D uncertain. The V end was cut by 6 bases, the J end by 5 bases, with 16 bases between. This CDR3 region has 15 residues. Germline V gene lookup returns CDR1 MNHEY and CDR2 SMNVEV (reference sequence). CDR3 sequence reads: CASSLAGITNEKLFF. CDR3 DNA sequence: TGTGCCAGCAGCCTAGCCGGGATAACCAATGAAAAACTGTTTTTT.

The CDR3: CASSQAGAGGRTDTQYF. The CDR3 region has the DNA TGCGCCAGCAGCCAAGCGGGAGCGGGGGGGCGTACAGATACGCAGTATTTT. The V call is TRBV4-1, the J call TRBJ2-3; 10 bases map to TRBD2. After removal of 1 base from V and 3 bases from J, the junction contained 7 bases not matched to a gene. Germline CDR1 MGHRA, CDR2 YSYEKL. The CDR3 loop spans 17 amino acids.

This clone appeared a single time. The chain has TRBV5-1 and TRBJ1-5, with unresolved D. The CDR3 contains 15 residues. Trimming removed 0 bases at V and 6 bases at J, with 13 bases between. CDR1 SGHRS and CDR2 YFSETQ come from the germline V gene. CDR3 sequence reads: CASSLGYEVGQPQHF. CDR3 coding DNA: TGCGCCAGCAGCTTGGGTTATGAGGTCGGTCAGCCCCAGCATTTT.

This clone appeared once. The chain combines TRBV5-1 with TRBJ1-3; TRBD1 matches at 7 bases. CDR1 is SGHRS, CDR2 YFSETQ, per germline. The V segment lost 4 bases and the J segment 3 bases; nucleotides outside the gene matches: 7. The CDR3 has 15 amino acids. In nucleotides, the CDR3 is TGCGCCAGCAGCGCCGACAGGGTTAGTGGAAACACCATATATTTT. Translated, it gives CASSADRVSGNTIYF.

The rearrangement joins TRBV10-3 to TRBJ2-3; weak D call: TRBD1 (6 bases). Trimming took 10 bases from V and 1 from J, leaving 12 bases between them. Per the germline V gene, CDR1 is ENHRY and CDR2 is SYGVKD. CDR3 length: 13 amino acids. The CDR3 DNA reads TGTGCCACCTCGGACAGAGGCACAGATACGCAGTATTTT. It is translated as CATSDRGTDTQYF.

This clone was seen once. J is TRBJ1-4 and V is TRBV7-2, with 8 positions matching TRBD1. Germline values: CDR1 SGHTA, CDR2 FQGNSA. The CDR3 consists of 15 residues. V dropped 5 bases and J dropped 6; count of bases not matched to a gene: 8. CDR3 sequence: CASSTAGTGHEKLFF. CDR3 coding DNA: TGTGCCAGCAGCACAGCCGGGACAGGTCATGAAAAACTGTTTTTT.

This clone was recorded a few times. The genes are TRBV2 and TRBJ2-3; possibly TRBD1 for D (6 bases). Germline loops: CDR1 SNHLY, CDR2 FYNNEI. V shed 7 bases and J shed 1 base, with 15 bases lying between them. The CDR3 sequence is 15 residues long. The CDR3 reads CASKRETGRTDTQYF. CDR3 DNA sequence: TGTGCCAGCAAGAGGGAGACAGGCCGCACAGATACGCAGTATTTT.

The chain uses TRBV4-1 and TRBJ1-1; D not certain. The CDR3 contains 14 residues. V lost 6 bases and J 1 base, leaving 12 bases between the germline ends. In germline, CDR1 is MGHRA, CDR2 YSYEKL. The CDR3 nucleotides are TGCGCCAGCAGGTCAAGCGCGGGGAACACTGAAGCTTTCTTT. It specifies CASRSSAGNTEAFF.

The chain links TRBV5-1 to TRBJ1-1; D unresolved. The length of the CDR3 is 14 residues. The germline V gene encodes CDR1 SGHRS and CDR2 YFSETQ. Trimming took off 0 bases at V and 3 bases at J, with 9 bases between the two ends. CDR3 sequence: CASSLDSADTEAFF. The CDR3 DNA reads TGCGCCAGCAGCTTGGATTCGGCGGACACTGAAGCTTTCTTT.

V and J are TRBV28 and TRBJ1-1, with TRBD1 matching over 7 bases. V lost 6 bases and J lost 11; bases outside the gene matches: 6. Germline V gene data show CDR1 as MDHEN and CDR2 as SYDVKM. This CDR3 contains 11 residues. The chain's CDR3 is CASRGDSGAFF. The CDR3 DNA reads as TGTGCCAGCAGGGGGGACAGTGGGGCTTTCTTT.

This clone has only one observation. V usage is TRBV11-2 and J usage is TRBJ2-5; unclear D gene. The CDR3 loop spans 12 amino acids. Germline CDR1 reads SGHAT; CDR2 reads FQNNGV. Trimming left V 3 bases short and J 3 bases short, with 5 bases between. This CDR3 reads CASSLAEETQYF. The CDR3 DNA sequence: TGTGCCAGCAGCTTGGCAGAAGAGACCCAGTACTTC.

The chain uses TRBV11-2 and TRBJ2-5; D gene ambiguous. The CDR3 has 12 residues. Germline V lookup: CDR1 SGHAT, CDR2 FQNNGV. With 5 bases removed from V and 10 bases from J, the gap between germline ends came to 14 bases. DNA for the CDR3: TGTGCCAGCAGCCCCACTATTATTGGCCAGTACTTC. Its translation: CASSPTIIGQYF.

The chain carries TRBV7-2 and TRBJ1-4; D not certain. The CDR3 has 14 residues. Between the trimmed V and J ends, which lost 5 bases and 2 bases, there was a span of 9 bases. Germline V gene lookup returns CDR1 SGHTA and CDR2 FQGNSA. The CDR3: CASSRYSTNEKLFF. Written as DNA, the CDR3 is TGTGCCAGCAGCCGGTATAGCACTAATGAAAAACTGTTTTTT.